This T cell receptor (beta chain) is drawn from a study of early T cells in non-severe SARS-CoV-2 infection. Study in general: Chains were not paired, and sequencing was done on bulk RNA from unsorted whole blood. The study's findings and limits: Matching against VDJdb likely underestimated virus-specific expansions, favoring anti-spike CD8.

With respect to this clonotype: Its cognate antigen is unknown.

V was pared by 10 bases and J by 2 bases, with 11 bases of the junction left unmatched. The CDR3 runs 14 residues. Germline CDR1 and CDR2: MNHNS and SASEGT. Researchers attached unique molecular identifiers to individual cDNA molecules. TCRdb fed the 5' RACE reads into MiXCR, producing one record per CDR3 protein. Of about 64,000 distinct CDR3 sequences in the sample, 20% were seen once. This chain uses TRBV6-1 with TRBJ2-7; 7 bases fit TRBD1. This TCR was recovered from an adult who was a healthcare worker with PCR-confirmed SARS-CoV-2 infection or an uninfected control (not recorded which). Specimen: whole blood, collected at baseline. The CDR3 DNA is TGTGCCATCCTACCCGGCACAGGGGCCTACGAGCAGTACTTC. Translated: CAILPGTGAYEQYF.